The 14 T cell receptor beta chains reported below all come from one sample, sequenced in a study of blood T cells in healthy people across ages. Primed by a sample-barcoded 5' primer and a J-beta primer mix, a second PCR proceeded for about 6 to 11 cycles. TCRdb re-analysed the 5' RACE reads in MiXCR, keeping a single row per CDR3 protein. The sample includes fewer than 800,000 distinct CDR3 sequences, 21% seen only once; the top ten take roughly 3.7%. Sequences were obtained from blood. The receptors were sampled from a man aged 70-80 years in good health.

Only a few counts were recorded for this clonotype. A much more abundant neighbour one base away suggests this may be a read error. V gene TRBV2 combines with J gene TRBJ2-1, with 7 bases fitting TRBD2. This CDR3 comprises 15 residues. Looked up from germline, CDR1 is SNHLY and CDR2 is FYNNEI. CDR3 sequence: CASSDPASGQETQHF. CDR3 DNA sequence: TGTGCCAGCAGTGATCCGGCTAGCGGCCAAGAGACCCAGCACTTC.

The gene calls are TRBV19 and TRBJ2-5; 13 bases align to TRBD2. Germline V gene sequence: CDR1 LNHDA, CDR2 SQIVND (reference sequence). With V trimmed by 5 bases and J by 3 bases, 3 bases remained unmatched. The CDR3 runs 15 residues. The CDR3 nucleotides are TGTGCCAGTAGTCGGACTAGCGGGAGTGAAGAGACCCAGTACTTC. Translation: CASSRTSGSEETQYF.

This clonotype was counted between two and nine times. The V call is TRBV7-9, the J call TRBJ1-1, with 7 bases that match TRBD1. The CDR3 length is 16 residues. Germline trimming cut 6 bases from V and 0 bases from J; bases unmatched to any gene: 10. Germline CDR1 is SEHNR and CDR2 is FQNEAQ (reference sequence). CDR3 region: CASSSPETGMNTEAFF. CDR3 DNA: TGTGCCAGCAGTTCGCCCGAGACAGGGATGAACACTGAAGCTTTCTTT. Full variable domain (missing parts from reference TRBV7-9 and TRBJ1-1): DTGVSQNPRHKITKRGQNVTFRCDPISEHNRLYWYRQTLGQGPEFLTYFQNEAQLEKSRLLSDRFSAERPKGSFSTLEIQRTEQGDSAMYLCASSSPETGMNTEAFFGQGTRLTVV.

This clonotype showed up many times. The CDR3 DNA follows: TGTGCCAGCAGCCCCAGCGGGAGTGGTCCCGAGCAGTACTTC. It is translated as CASSPSGSGPEQYF. The chain joins TRBV14 to TRBJ2-5, with 8 bases matching TRBD2. The J call may be faulty, since TRBJ2-7 better matches the DNA end. CDR3 length equals 14 residues. Germline-derived CDR1 and CDR2 are SGHDN and FVKESK.

This clonotype was seen a handful of times. This chain links TRBV9 with TRBJ2-2; tentatively, D is TRBD1 (5 bases). The V end was cut by 6 bases, the J end by 6 bases, with 18 bases between. This CDR3 has 15 amino acids. Germline V gene sequence: CDR1 SGDLS, CDR2 YYNGEE. CDR3 residues: CASTRGAVVPGELFF. The CDR3 DNA sequence: TGTGCCAGCACTAGGGGCGCCGTAGTGCCCGGGGAGCTGTTTTTT.

This clonotype was counted between two and nine times. The chain links TRBV12-3 or TRBV12-4 to TRBJ2-3; possible D gene TRBD1, 5 bases. This CDR3 contains 18 residues. V lost 3 bases and J 6 bases, leaving 25 bases between the germline ends. CDR3 loop: CASSLAPGGRQQADTQYF. The CDR3 coding sequence is TGTGCCAGCAGTTTGGCCCCGGGTGGTAGACAACAGGCGGATACGCAGTATTTT.

V gene TRBV25-1 combines with J gene TRBJ1-2; 12 bases fit TRBD1. Losses at the gene ends were 7 bases for V and 8 bases for J; bases not matched to a gene: 8. Germline-derived CDR1 and CDR2 are MGHDK and SYGVNS. The CDR3 sequence is 14 residues long. The CDR3 DNA is TGTGCCAGCACCACAGGGGGGACAGGGGGCGGCTACACCTTC. Its protein is CASTTGGTGGGYTF.

There are a few counts of this clonotype. This chain connects TRBV7-3 to TRBJ2-1, with TRBD2 identical over 8 bases. The CDR3 runs to 15 residues. The junction had 10 bases not matched to a gene; V was cut back by 5 bases and J by 7 bases. CDR1 SGHTA and CDR2 FQGTGA come from the germline V gene. CDR3 sequence reads: CASSHGSGSVNEQFF. Here the CDR3 DNA reads TGTGCCAGCAGCCACGGAAGCGGGAGTGTAAATGAGCAGTTCTTC.

In this sample, this clonotype turned up many times. The chain recombines TRBV18 with TRBJ2-3; 8 bases align to TRBD1. Germline V gene sequence: CDR1 KGHSH, CDR2 LQKENI. With V trimmed by 5 bases and J by 0 bases, 7 bases remained unmatched. The CDR3 runs to 16 residues. CDR3 residues: CASSLAGGSSTDTQYF. CDR3 in DNA: TGTGCCAGCTCATTAGCAGGGGGCTCGAGCACAGATACGCAGTATTTT.

The V gene is TRBV7-9, the J gene TRBJ2-2; TRBD2 aligns across 10 bases. The germline V gene has CDR1 SEHNR and CDR2 FQNEAQ (reference sequence). The V segment lost 5 bases and the J segment 4 bases; nucleotides outside the gene matches: 4. The CDR3 length is 15 residues. CDR3 region: CASSLKREGTGELFF. CDR3 nucleotide sequence: TGTGCCAGCAGCCTTAAGCGGGAGGGCACCGGGGAGCTGTTTTTT.

V usage is TRBV28 and J usage is TRBJ2-7, with a weak D call TRBD2 (7 bases). Trimming pared 3 bases from V and 2 bases from J, leaving 11 bases between. The CDR3 runs to 14 residues. Germline V gene sequence: CDR1 MDHEN, CDR2 SYDVKM. The CDR3, as DNA: TGTGCCAGCAGTTTGGGGGGGGCTACCTACGAGCAGTACTTC. Translated, it gives CASSLGGATYEQYF.

Comments on this clonotype: The junction departs from germline at one end; a sequencing error may be responsible. The V and J genes are TRBV7-2 and TRBJ1-3, with D tentatively TRBD1 (6 bases). CDR1 SGHTA and CDR2 FQGNSA come from the germline V gene. The CDR3 length is 17 residues. The CDR3 loop is CASSLVETGTSGNTIYF. The CDR3 coding sequence is TGTGCCAGCAGCTTAGTTGAGACAGGAACGTCTGGGAACACCATATATTTT. Drawing the rest from reference TRBV7-2 and TRBJ1-3, the complete variable domain is GAGVSQSPSNKVTEKGKDVELRCDPISGHTALYWYRQSLGQGLEFLIYFQGNSAPDKSGLPSDRFSAERTGGSVSTLTIQRTQQEDSAVYLCASSLVETGTSGNTIYFGEGSWLTVV.

Note on this clonotype: An end of the junction differs from the germline gene, which may be a read error. The chain recombines TRBV3-1 with TRBJ2-4; no definite D call. The CDR3 runs 15 residues. Looked up from germline, CDR1 is LGHDT and CDR2 is YNNKEL (reference sequence). The CDR3 loop is CACSQALLAKNIQYF. The DNA of the CDR3 is TGTGCCTGCAGCCAAGCACTACTAGCCAAAAACATTCAGTACTTC.

This clonotype has only a few counts. The junction and the germline gene differ at one end; a read error may be behind it. The chain combines TRBV11-2 with TRBJ2-4; D gene uncertain. CDR1 is SGHAT and CDR2 is FQNNGV in the germline V gene. This CDR3 contains 14 residues. The CDR3 DNA is TGTGCCAGCAGCTTAGTGGGGTATGCAAACATTCAGTGCTTC. Protein: CASSLVGYANIQCF.